The 27 T cell receptor beta chains reported below all come from one sample, sequenced in a study of cytomegalovirus exposure and HLA in healthy donors. The PCR was carried out with 60 Vbeta primers and 13 Jbeta primers. Generated by immunoSEQ multiplex PCR, the TCRdb table keeps only in-frame clones and is missing some. The sample has about 160,000 clones; roughly 85% are singletons. Source material: PBMCs. The origin of the receptors is a man aged 25 to 40 in good health and CMV-seronegative.

The rearrangement links TRBV5-1 to TRBJ2-4; 8 bases line up with TRBD1. J lost 8 bases, V lost 4 bases, and 5 bases had no gene match. Germline V CDR1 and CDR2: SGHRS, YFSETQ. There are 13 residues in the CDR3. CDR3 in DNA: TGCGCCAGCAGCATGACAGGGGAGGACATTCAGTACTTC. Its translation: CASSMTGEDIQYF.

The chain uses TRBV15 and TRBJ2-7; perhaps TRBD1 as D (7 bases). The CDR3 is 15 residues long. Trimming pared 3 bases from V and 3 bases from J, leaving 15 bases between. Germline V CDR1 and CDR2: LNHNV, YYDKDF (reference sequence). The CDR3 DNA is TGTGCCACCAGCAGGGAGACAGGGAGGATCTACGAGCAGTACTTC. It is translated as CATSRETGRIYEQYF.

This chain links TRBV10-3 with TRBJ1-5; possibly TRBD1 for D (5 bases). Germline loops: CDR1 ENHRY, CDR2 SYGVKD. CDR3 length: 14 amino acids. V was pared by 6 bases and J by 2 bases, with 11 bases between. The CDR3 is CAISPGQGNQPQHF. The DNA of the CDR3 is TGTGCCATCAGCCCAGGGCAGGGCAATCAGCCCCAGCATTTT.

The gene calls are TRBV18 and TRBJ2-5; 8 nucleotides align to TRBD1. CDR1 is KGHSH and CDR2 is LQKENI in the germline V gene. The CDR3 totals 15 residues. J lost 5 bases, V lost 2 bases, and 7 bases had no gene match. CDR3 region: CASSPSTGGWETQYF. The CDR3 coding sequence is TGTGCCAGCTCACCATCCACAGGGGGATGGGAGACCCAGTACTTC.

Turning to this clone: One end of the junction varies from germline; a read error may be responsible. The chain joins TRBV25-1 to TRBJ1-1, with D perhaps TRBD1 (5 bases). The CDR3 extends over 15 amino acids. Germline CDR1 MGHDK, CDR2 SYGVNS. Here the CDR3 DNA reads TGTGCCAGCACCGGGGGGGGGATTGCACTATCTGATGCTTTCTTT. Protein product: CASTGGGIALSDAFF.

The rearrangement links TRBV18 to TRBJ2-7; 7 nucleotides align to TRBD1. With V trimmed by 3 bases and J by 6 bases, 8 bases remained unmatched. The CDR3 runs to 14 residues. The germline CDR1 and CDR2 sequences are KGHSH and LQKENI. The CDR3 sequence is CASSPDAGGSEQYF. For the CDR3, the DNA is TGTGCCAGCTCACCTGACGCAGGGGGTTCCGAGCAGTACTTC.

This clone was picked up a small number of times. The rearrangement links TRBV12-5 to TRBJ2-1, with D maybe TRBD1 (6 bases). Germline V gives CDR1 LGHNT, CDR2 FRNRAP. V was trimmed by 1 base and J by 3 bases, leaving 25 bases between them. The CDR3 length is 20 residues. The CDR3 DNA reads TGTGCTAGTGGTTTGGAACGTACCGGGACAAGGAGGTCTAGCTACAATGAGCAGTTCTTC. It translates to CASGLERTGTRRSSYNEQFF.

This clone came up a few times. The V and J genes are TRBV27 and TRBJ2-7; 7 nucleotides line up with TRBD1. This CDR3 is built from 14 residues. V lost 6 bases to trimming and J lost 3 bases; unmatched junction nucleotides: 8. The germline gives CDR1 MNHEY, CDR2 SMNVEV (reference sequence). In DNA form, the CDR3 reads TGTGCCAGCAGAACAGGGACAGCGAACTACGAGCAGTACTTC. The encoded protein is CASRTGTANYEQYF.

The chain has TRBV28 and TRBJ1-4; TRBD1 might be the D (6 bases). Trimming took 4 bases from V and 8 from J, leaving 26 bases between them. Germline V gene sequence: CDR1 MDHEN, CDR2 SYDVKM. The CDR3 loop spans 18 amino acids. CDR3 bases: TGTGCCAGCAGTTCCGCCGCGGCAGGGGCCACGGGAAAAGAAAAACTGTTTTTT. It yields the protein CASSSAAAGATGKEKLFF.

This clone appeared a few times. This chain joins TRBV19 and TRBJ2-2; maybe TRBD1 (6 bases). V gave up 3 bases and J gave up 4 bases, with 9 bases separating them. The CDR3 runs to 14 residues. The V gene's germline CDR1 is LNHDA and CDR2 SQIVND (reference sequence). This CDR3 is CASSIRGGTGELFF. The CDR3 nucleotides read TGTGCCAGTAGTATCAGAGGGGGCACCGGGGAGCTGTTTTTT.

The rearrangement joins TRBV15 to TRBJ1-4; a weak D match, TRBD1 (5 bases). Germline V gene lookup returns CDR1 LNHNV and CDR2 YYDKDF (reference sequence). V was clipped by 3 bases and J by 7 bases, with 15 bases between them. The CDR3 spans 15 residues. The CDR3 nucleotides read TGTGCCACCAGCAGGGAAGGGGCCCTCTCTGAAAAACTGTTTTTT. Translation gives CATSREGALSEKLFF.

The rearrangement uses TRBV27 and TRBJ2-1, with D tentatively TRBD2 (6 bases). This CDR3 is 15 amino acids long. V lost 8 bases and J 4 bases, leaving 18 bases between the germline ends. CDR1 is MNHEY and CDR2 is SMNVEV in the germline V gene (reference sequence). CDR3 bases: TGTGCCAGCTCGAGTTTTACGGGGGAGTACAATGAGCAGTTCTTC. Translating it yields CASSSFTGEYNEQFF.

The chain links TRBV19 to TRBJ1-2; D remains ambiguous. The length of the CDR3 is 14 residues. V lost 7 bases and J 8 bases, leaving 20 bases between the germline ends. Germline CDR1 is LNHDA and CDR2 is SQIVND (reference sequence). In DNA form, the CDR3 reads TGTGCCAGTAAAAGGCAGGAGGTTTCGGGAGGCTACACCTTC. The encoded protein is CASKRQEVSGGYTF.

This chain links TRBV4-1 with TRBJ1-2; 8 bases are a match to TRBD1. This CDR3 region has 13 residues. Trimming cost V 4 bases and J 3 bases; bases outside gene matches: 1. Germline lookup yields CDR1 MGHRA and CDR2 YSYEKL. CDR3 sequence reads: CASSPGGDYGYTF. DNA of the CDR3: TGCGCCAGCAGCCCAGGGGGCGACTATGGCTACACCTTC.

The genes are TRBV7-9 and TRBJ2-7; the match to TRBD2 covers 11 bases. Germline loops: CDR1 SEHNR, CDR2 FQNEAQ (reference sequence). J lost 3 bases, V lost 2 bases, and 3 bases had no gene match. This CDR3 has 15 amino acids. The DNA of the CDR3 is TGTGCCAGCAGCTTACGAGGACTAGCGGGCTACGAGCAGTACTTC. Its protein product is CASSLRGLAGYEQYF.

The J gene is TRBJ2-3, the V gene TRBV30; D gene unclear. The V and J ends lost 2 bases and 3 bases respectively, with 6 bases between them. Germline values: CDR1 GTSNPN, CDR2 SVGIG (reference sequence). The CDR3 is made up of 12 amino acids. The CDR3 nucleotides read TGTGCCTGGAGTCCCGGGACAGATACGCAGTATTTT. Protein: CAWSPGTDTQYF.

With regard to this clone: The junction shows a germline mismatch at one end, possibly a read error. The J gene is TRBJ1-4, the V gene TRBV7-9; D gene ambiguous. CDR1 is SEHNR and CDR2 is FQNEAQ in the germline V gene (reference sequence). This CDR3 is built from 17 residues. Here the CDR3 DNA reads TGTTCCAGCACCCCTGACATGCCATTAATGACGGATGAAAAACTGTTTTTT. Its protein is CSSTPDMPLMTDEKLFF.

The chain couples TRBV5-1 to TRBJ2-2; possibly TRBD1 for D (6 bases). CDR3 length: 18 amino acids. The germline gives CDR1 SGHRS, CDR2 YFSETQ. Trimming shortened V by 4 bases and J by 0 bases, and 19 bases separated the two germline ends. The CDR3 loop is CASSPRSRQETNTGELFF. CDR3 coding DNA: TGCGCCAGCAGCCCGCGTAGTCGACAGGAGACGAACACCGGGGAGCTGTTTTTT. The variable domain in full, completed from reference TRBV5-1 and TRBJ2-2, reads KAGVTQTPRYLIKTRGQQVTLSCSPISGHRSVSWYQQTPGQGLQFLFEYFSETQRNKGNFPGRFSGRQFSNSRSEMNVSTLELGDSALYLCASSPRSRQETNTGELFFGEGSRLTVL.

The chain has TRBV7-8 and TRBJ2-7, with D unclear. The V gene's germline CDR1 is SGHVS and CDR2 FQNEAQ. The CDR3 is 18 amino acids. V lost 0 bases to trimming and J lost 1 base, with 19 bases between them. The CDR3 bases are TGTGCCAGCAGCTTAGCGCTATCGGTACCAATACCTTCCTACGAGCAGTACTTC. This gives the protein CASSLALSVPIPSYEQYF.

This rearrangement joins TRBV28 to TRBJ2-5; TRBD2 is a possible D gene (6 bases). The CDR3 consists of 13 residues. CDR1 is MDHEN and CDR2 is SYDVKM in the germline V gene. Between the trimmed V and J ends, which lost 2 bases and 9 bases, there was a span of 13 bases. The CDR3 protein is CASSLTGGSAQYF. In nucleotides, the CDR3 is TGTGCCAGCAGTTTAACCGGGGGTTCCGCCCAGTACTTC. Filled out from reference TRBV28 and TRBJ2-5, the complete variable domain reads DVKVTQSSRYLVKRTGEKVFLECVQDMDHENMFWYRQDPGLGLRLIYFSYDVKMKEKGDIPEGYSVSREKKERFSLILESASTNQTSMYLCASSLTGGSAQYFGPGTRLLVL.

The gene calls are TRBV28 and TRBJ2-5, with 7 bases matching TRBD1. The length of the CDR3 is 15 residues. CDR1 is MDHEN and CDR2 is SYDVKM in the germline V gene. V trimming: 5 bases; J trimming: 0 bases; junction bases outside the gene matches: 6. The CDR3 here is CASSLSGTDQETQYF. The CDR3 DNA reads as TGTGCCAGCAGTCTCTCCGGGACAGACCAAGAGACCCAGTACTTC.

The chain joins TRBV28 to TRBJ2-2, with a weak D call TRBD1 (5 bases). V gave up 8 bases and J gave up 4 bases, with 14 bases separating them. Germline V gene data show CDR1 as MDHEN and CDR2 as SYDVKM. The CDR3 is made up of 14 amino acids. This CDR3 reads CASVGRLGTGELFF. The DNA for the CDR3 is TGTGCCAGCGTGGGGCGTTTAGGCACCGGGGAGCTGTTTTTT.

The rearrangement links TRBV28 to TRBJ1-5, with no clear D. The germline CDR1 and CDR2 sequences are MDHEN and SYDVKM. V was cut by 3 bases and J by 0 bases, with 3 bases left in between. The CDR3 contains 13 residues. The CDR3 spells CASSFYSNQPQHF. The CDR3 nucleotides are TGTGCCAGCAGTTTCTATAGCAATCAGCCCCAGCATTTT.

This clone has more than one count but fewer than ten. The V call is TRBV5-1, the J call TRBJ1-4; no clear D. The CDR3 extends over 14 amino acids. Germline-derived CDR1 and CDR2 are SGHRS and YFSETQ. V was shortened by 4 bases and J by 0 bases, with 7 bases between the two germline ends. Here the CDR3 reads CASSEIATNEKLFF. The CDR3 bases are TGCGCCAGCAGCGAGATCGCAACTAATGAAAAACTGTTTTTT.

V is TRBV18 and J is TRBJ2-5, with 7 bases aligning to TRBD1. Matching the DNA end better, TRBJ2-7 makes the J call doubtful. This CDR3 is 12 amino acids long. Germline V CDR1 and CDR2: KGHSH, LQKENI. The CDR3, as DNA: TGTGCCAGCTCGGCAGACAGGGCCGAGCAGTACTTC. Amino acid sequence: CASSADRAEQYF.

This sequence joins TRBV10-2 and TRBJ2-5, with 10 bases aligning to TRBD2. The CDR3 length is 14 residues. Germline CDR1 reads WSHSY; CDR2 reads SAAADI. Germline trimming cut 7 bases from V and 9 bases from J; bases unmatched to any gene: 11. Here the CDR3 DNA reads TGCGCCAGCACCTTAGCGGGGGGCCCGATGGCCCAGTACTTC. This translates into CASTLAGGPMAQYF.

This CDR3 reads CASSQQREWGTDTQYF. In DNA, the CDR3 is TGTGCCAGCAGCCAACAGCGGGAGTGGGGCACAGATACGCAGTATTTT. This chain connects TRBV4-2 to TRBJ2-3, with TRBD2 matching over 8 bases. Trimming removed 2 bases from V and 1 base from J; junction bases left unmatched: 5. Germline CDR1 LGHNA, CDR2 YNFKEQ. The CDR3 sequence is 16 residues long.